This TCR beta chain was profiled in a study of T cells in localized non-small cell lung cancer. Profiled with immunoSEQ multiplex PCR; TCRdb holds only in-frame clones, not every one. Counted here are about 35,000 clones, roughly 90% occurring once; the ten biggest clones make up approximately 2%. Germline V gene sequence: CDR1 SGHRS, CDR2 YFSETQ. V shed 0 bases and J 6 bases; nucleotides not matched to a gene: 2. CDR3 length: 15 amino acids. This clone was recorded a few times. As yet, its antigen is unknown. Study conclusions and caveats: A median of about 54 of the top 100 tumor clones appeared in adjacent lung, which was paired and uninvolved. Peak T cell clonality was found in uninvolved adjacent lung, exceeding tumor. Prolonged overall survival went with higher T cell density in the blood. Investigators sequenced only a single tumor region, leaving heterogeneity possible.

This specimen was peripheral blood, taken before any cancer treatment. V usage is TRBV5-1 and J usage is TRBJ2-2; 10 nucleotides align to TRBD1. The TCR was taken from an older female donor with stage I lung adenocarcinoma. The CDR3 loop reads CASSLGQGAAGELFF. The CDR3 nucleotides read TGCGCCAGCAGCTTGGGACAGGGGGCGGCCGGGGAGCTGTTTTTT. The full variable domain, completed using reference TRBV5-1 and TRBJ2-2, is KAGVTQTPRYLIKTRGQQVTLSCSPISGHRSVSWYQQTPGQGLQFLFEYFSETQRNKGNFPGRFSGRQFSNSRSEMNVSTLELGDSALYLCASSLGQGAAGELFFGEGSRLTVL.